This entry concerns a single T cell receptor beta chain. In the original workflow: Reference gene primers were amplified, and this amplification served to estimate nucleated cell counts. Method: immunoSEQ multiplex PCR; TCRdb's copy keeps in-frame clones and lacks some. V, J and clone size were drawn from that table, and D and trimming were deduced from the DNA. This table has under 250,000 clones, approximately 90% appearing once. The data stem from a study of blood T cell repertoires in COVID-19. Background on the study: Whether acute or convalescent, the COVID-19 samples came from the United States, Italy and Spain. PBMCs, B-cell-depleted T cells, or T cells were the source of the cDNA or gDNA that made up the material.

Patients from Seattle were sampled longitudinally, starting during active infection. The material sequenced was peripheral blood. The receptor was derived from a man in his fifties or sixties with COVID-19, enrolled during active disease.

CDR3 coding DNA: TGTGCCAGCAGCTTGCAGGCCCGAAGCCTCAACACCATATATTTT. This codes for CASSLQARSLNTIYF. V gene TRBV11-2 combines with J gene TRBJ1-3, with unresolved D. Germline CDR1 reads SGHAT; CDR2 reads FQNNGV. V shed 3 bases and J shed 7 bases, with 16 bases lying between them. The CDR3 is 15 amino acids.